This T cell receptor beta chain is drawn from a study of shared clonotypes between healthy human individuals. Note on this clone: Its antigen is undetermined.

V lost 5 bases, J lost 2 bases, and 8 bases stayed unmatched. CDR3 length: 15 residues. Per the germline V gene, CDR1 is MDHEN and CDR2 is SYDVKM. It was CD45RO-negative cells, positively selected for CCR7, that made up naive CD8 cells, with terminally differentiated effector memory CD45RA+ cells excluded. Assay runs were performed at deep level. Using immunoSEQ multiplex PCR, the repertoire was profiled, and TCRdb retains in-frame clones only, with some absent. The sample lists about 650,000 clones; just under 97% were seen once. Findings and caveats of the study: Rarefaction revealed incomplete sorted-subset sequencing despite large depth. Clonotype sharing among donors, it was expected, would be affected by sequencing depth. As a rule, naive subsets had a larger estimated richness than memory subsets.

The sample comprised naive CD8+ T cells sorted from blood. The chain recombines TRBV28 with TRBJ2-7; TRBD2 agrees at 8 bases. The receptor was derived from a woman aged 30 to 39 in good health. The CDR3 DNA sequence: TGTGCCAGCAGTCTAGGGACTAGGAGGCCCTACGAGCAGTACTTC. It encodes CASSLGTRRPYEQYF.